Presented here are 2 T cell receptor beta chains from one specimen sequenced in a study of blood T cell repertoires in COVID-19. Method: immunoSEQ multiplex PCR; TCRdb's copy keeps in-frame clones and lacks some. The sample lists about 50,000 clones; roughly 87% were seen once. Sequenced: peripheral blood. The receptors shown here come from a man over 45 with active COVID-19.

The gene calls are TRBV29-1 and TRBJ2-1; 11 bases align to TRBD2. V was pared by 3 bases and J by 8 bases, with 6 bases of the junction left unmatched. Germline assignment: CDR1 SQVTM and CDR2 ANQGSEA. This CDR3 region has 14 residues. CDR3 in amino acids: CSVDKGTSGDEQFF. CDR3 coding DNA: TGCAGCGTTGATAAGGGGACTAGCGGAGATGAGCAGTTCTTC.

Note on this clone: Other DNA sequences within the sample encode an identical CDR3. The rearrangement uses TRBV19 and TRBJ1-1, with unresolved D. V gave up 5 bases and J gave up 4 bases, with 8 bases separating them. This CDR3 contains 12 residues. Germline CDR1 LNHDA, CDR2 SQIVND (reference sequence). The CDR3, as DNA: TGTGCCAGTAGTCCCCCCGGCACTGAAGCTTTCTTT. Its protein product is CASSPPGTEAFF.